This is a list of T cell receptor beta chains from one sample in a study of T cells in localized non-small cell lung cancer. Profiling relied on immunoSEQ multiplex PCR, and the TCRdb table lists in-frame clones only, not all of them. The sample includes just under 600 clones, around 20% of them seen just once. Sequences were derived from lung tumor tissue, sampled before any cancer treatment. The receptors were gathered from a male donor older than 55 with stage I squamous cell lung carcinoma. Each CDR3 is given without its conserved first and last residue.

J,V,CDR3
TRBJ1-1,TRBV11-3,ASSSGGYNTEAF
TRBJ2-5,TRBV9,ASSEDRGTLQETQY
TRBJ2-2,TRBV11-3,ASTPSGRETGELF
TRBJ2-3,TRBV11-1,ASSPGTSGRAGADTQY
TRBJ1-3,TRBV5-1,ASSTGTGGIGNTIY
TRBJ1-5,TRBV30,AWSAGQGGQPQH
TRBJ2-3,TRBV11-3,ASSPLAGIGTDTQY
TRBJ1-2,TRBV28,ASQKRGFNYGYT
TRBJ2-7,TRBV11-3,ASSLGGVNYEQY
TRBJ2-3,TRBV11-3,ASSSGTSTIDTQY
TRBJ2-7,TRBV9,ASSPGTSGSYEQY
TRBJ2-1,TRBV5-1,ASSYSGSWVFNEQF
TRBJ2-3,TRBV10-2,ASSERLAGEDTQY
TRBJ2-7,TRBV18,ASSPRGDYEQY
TRBJ2-7,TRBV11-3,ASSRRTGQGLPIYYEQY
TRBJ2-1,TRBV11-3,ASSFTLADSYNEQF
TRBJ2-2,TRBV9,ASSARTGDTGELF
TRBJ2-7,TRBV7-5,ASSNRDRERDTYEQY
TRBJ1-2,TRBV6-8,ASSYSWTENGYT
TRBJ2-2,TRBV11-3,ASSLDQSTGELF
TRBJ2-2,TRBV7-4,ASSLQATGELF
TRBJ2-1,TRBV11-3,ASSLAALRTSGKYNEQF
TRBJ2-1,TRBV6-8,ASRGLAGGNEQF
TRBJ2-3,TRBV28,ASSFFQGLELADTQY
TRBJ2-7,TRBV11-3,ASSRRTSGSEQY
TRBJ2-2,TRBV4-1,ASSQDLAANTGELF
TRBJ1-1,TRBV28,ASSLTGGGKAF
TRBJ1-1,TRBV5-1,ASSLAQGYGEAF
TRBJ2-5,TRBV11-3,ASSLRGAGRGGRETQY
TRBJ2-3,TRBV28,ASSLSGLVVTDTQY
TRBJ1-3,TRBV14,ASSQGRNDYGNTIY
TRBJ2-7,TRBV29-1,SVLAGGAYEQY
TRBJ1-5,TRBV19,ASSITTGVYQPQH
TRBJ2-5,TRBV11-3,ASSLGATTQETQY
TRBJ2-4,TRBV30,AWNPRAPQLGGRKNIQY
TRBJ2-3,TRBV6-8,AAGGTGSTDTQY
TRBJ2-4,TRBV15,ATSRGIAKNIQY
TRBJ1-3,TRBV9,ASSVEWGGFGNTIY
TRBJ2-1,TRBV5-1,ASSLEPTGTSGRGEQF
TRBJ2-5,TRBV7-2,ASGERGQETQY
TRBJ2-2,TRBV18,ASSPANTGELF
TRBJ2-7,TRBV5-1,ASTRSSGVYEQY
TRBJ2-1,TRBV28,ASSLPERADNEQF
TRBJ2-1,TRBV6-8,ASSAIANNEQF
TRBJ1-3,TRBV6-8,ASSGDISGNTIY
TRBJ2-7,TRBV28,ASSPTGASYEQY
TRBJ2-7,TRBV18,ASSPSLLAFSYEQY
TRBJ2-2,TRBV4-1,ASSQSTGPDGELF
TRBJ1-3,TRBV28,ASSRGRGVGNTIY
TRBJ1-2,TRBV5-1,ASSLSGTDYGYT
TRBJ1-1,TRBV7-8,ASDKTGNTEAF
TRBJ2-2,TRBV19,ASKPGLDNTGELF
TRBJ2-2,TRBV11-3,ASSRPVLVPNTGELF